This T cell receptor (beta chain) was identified during a study of T cell repertoires in cytomegalovirus infection. Background on the study: Peptides in the study included HLA-C-restricted and HLA-B-restricted CMV epitopes. The public TCR beta signatures pointed to both CMV infection and matching HLA type. Study outcomes and limitations: Frequencies of public TCR beta families were cumulated, and this identified carriers of CMV plus the relevant HLA. It was HLA-C-restricted CMV-specific TCR beta clonotypes that dominated the response ex vivo.

TCRdb analysed the reads with MiXCR anew, one entry per CDR3 protein. The sample carries tens of thousands of distinct CDR3 sequences, roughly a fifth recorded once. As for this clonotype: Its antigen is undetermined.

This CDR3 comprises 14 residues. V gave up 1 base and J gave up 8 bases, with 14 bases separating them. CDR1 SGHTA and CDR2 FQGNSA come from the germline V gene. This chain connects TRBV7-2 to TRBJ1-1; a weak D match, TRBD1 (5 bases). The source was CD8+ T cells from cultured PBMCs, collected from culture after CMV antigen stimulation. This receptor was identified in a human donor in good health (CMV status not recorded). Some clones in this sample may be carry-over from other donors' samples. CDR3 DNA: TGTGCCAGCAGCTTAGGGGGCGGGCTTAGAGAAGCTTTCTTT. The encoded protein is CASSLGGGLREAFF.